This entry lists 30 T cell receptor beta chains sequenced from one sample in a study of cytomegalovirus exposure and HLA in healthy donors. The repertoire was sequenced with immunoSEQ multiplex PCR; TCRdb's copy has only in-frame clones and lacks some. The data contain a few hundred thousand clones, 90% of them singletons. Source material: PBMCs. The origin of the receptors is a woman in her 30s in good health and CMV-seronegative.

This clone turned up a few times. This chain joins TRBV28 and TRBJ1-1, with D possibly TRBD1 on 5 matching bases. There are 14 residues in the CDR3. CDR1 and CDR2 (germline): MDHEN, SYDVKM. The V end lost 7 bases, the J end lost 2 bases, and 14 bases lay between the germline ends. CDR3 nucleotide sequence: TGTGCCAGCACAGAGGGGAGGTTTAACACTGAAGCTTTCTTT. Translating gives CASTEGRFNTEAFF.

V is TRBV11-3 and J is TRBJ2-3, with TRBD2 identical over 11 bases. The CDR3 covers 18 residues. CDR1 SGHNT and CDR2 YENEEA come from the germline V gene. Trimming removed 5 bases from V and 2 bases from J; junction bases left unmatched: 12. The CDR3, as DNA: TGTGCCAGCAGCGCCCGAACGCTAGCGGGAGGACACACAGATACGCAGTATTTT. Amino acid sequence: CASSARTLAGGHTDTQYF. Combining the CDR3 with reference TRBV11-3 and TRBJ2-3 gives the whole variable domain EAGVVQSPRYKIIEKKQPVAFWCNPISGHNTLYWYLQNLGQGPELLIRYENEEAVDDSQLPKDRFSAERLKGVDSTLKIQPAELGDSAVYLCASSARTLAGGHTDTQYFGPGTRLTVL.

The chain carries TRBV19 and TRBJ2-7; 9 positions match TRBD1. This CDR3 region has 13 residues. Germline values: CDR1 LNHDA, CDR2 SQIVND (reference sequence). Trimming cost V 7 bases and J 5 bases; bases outside gene matches: 6. CDR3 in DNA: TGTGCCAGTACCATGACAGGGGGGAACGAGCAGTACTTC. It yields the protein CASTMTGGNEQYF.

The rearrangement joins TRBV6-5 to TRBJ2-7; 10 positions match TRBD1. With 6 bases clipped from V and 6 bases from J, the junction kept 2 bases outside the gene matches. The germline CDR1 and CDR2 sequences are MNHEY and SVGAGI. The CDR3 is 12 residues long. As DNA, the CDR3 is TGTGCCAGCAGCCGGGACAGGGGCGAGCAGTACTTC. It translates to CASSRDRGEQYF.

The chain links TRBV25-1 to TRBJ2-7; no firm D call. The CDR3 is 15 residues long. Trimming stripped 4 bases from V and 0 bases from J, with 13 bases between. The germline CDR1 and CDR2 sequences are MGHDK and SYGVNS. CDR3 DNA sequence: TGTGCCAGCAGTGTGATCACCGAAAGCTCCTACGAGCAGTACTTC. It is translated as CASSVITESSYEQYF.

The V and J genes are TRBV6-5 and TRBJ1-5, with a possible D match to TRBD1 (5 bases). The CDR3 is 14 amino acids. Germline CDR1 reads MNHEY; CDR2 reads SVGAGI. V lost 3 bases, J lost 7 bases, and 13 bases lay in between. CDR3 nucleotides: TGTGCCAGCAGTTATGGGCAGGGAGGACAGCCCCAGCATTTT. Protein product: CASSYGQGGQPQHF.

V usage is TRBV28 and J usage is TRBJ1-2; D call uncertain. This CDR3 contains 14 residues. Germline V gives CDR1 MDHEN, CDR2 SYDVKM. V lost 10 bases to trimming and J lost 12 bases, with 27 bases between them. DNA of the CDR3: TGTGCCACCGCAGTCTTTCTCCCGAGCGTCTGGAACACCTTC. Its protein product is CATAVFLPSVWNTF.

The rearrangement links TRBV5-1 to TRBJ2-5; the D is unclear. The V and J ends lost 5 bases and 1 base respectively, with 9 bases between them. This CDR3 contains 13 residues. Germline V gene sequence: CDR1 SGHRS, CDR2 YFSETQ. The CDR3 nucleotides read TGCGCCAGCAGAAAAAGTAGCCAAGAGACCCAGTACTTC. Translated, it gives CASRKSSQETQYF.

This chain joins TRBV5-6 and TRBJ2-3; TRBD1 matches 10 bases. Germline lookup yields CDR1 SGHDT and CDR2 YYEEEE. This CDR3 comprises 17 residues. With V trimmed by 0 bases and J by 6 bases, 10 bases remained unmatched. CDR3 DNA sequence: TGTGCCAGCAGCTTGGTTAGGGACAGGGGAGTATCGGATACGCAGTATTTT. It encodes CASSLVRDRGVSDTQYF.

The chain combines TRBV30 with TRBJ1-2, with D perhaps matching TRBD1 (6 bases). V lost 3 bases, J lost 0 bases, and 11 bases lay in between. Germline V CDR1 and CDR2: GTSNPN, SVGIG (reference sequence). The CDR3 sequence is 14 residues long. CDR3 nucleotide sequence: TGTGCCTGGAGGACAGGCCGAGCTAACTATGGCTACACCTTC. Its translation is CAWRTGRANYGYTF. The full variable domain, its missing parts supplied by reference TRBV30 and TRBJ1-2, is SQTIHQWPATLVQPVGSPLSLECTVEGTSNPNLYWYRQAAGRGLQLLFYSVGIGQISSEVPQNLSASRPQDRQFILSSKKLLLSDSGFYLCAWRTGRANYGYTFGSGTRLTVV.

The J gene is TRBJ2-1, the V gene TRBV13, with 12 bases fitting TRBD2. The V gene's germline CDR1 is PRHDT and CDR2 FYEKMQ (reference sequence). The V segment lost 5 bases and the J segment 4 bases; nucleotides outside the gene matches: 18. The CDR3 spans 20 residues. The CDR3 sequence is CASSPTKAGLAGGLYNEQFF. CDR3 nucleotide sequence: TGTGCCAGCAGCCCTACCAAAGCCGGGCTAGCGGGAGGGTTGTACAATGAGCAGTTCTTC.

V usage is TRBV15 and J usage is TRBJ2-5; TRBD2 is a possible D gene (6 bases). This CDR3 has 15 residues. Trimming pared 6 bases from V and 1 base from J, leaving 15 bases between. Germline CDR1 reads LNHNV; CDR2 reads YYDKDF (reference sequence). CDR3 nucleotide sequence: TGTGCCACCAGGTGGCAGGGCGGGATCCAAGAGACCCAGTACTTC. Its protein product is CATRWQGGIQETQYF. The variable domain in full, with the rest retrieved from reference TRBV15 and TRBJ2-5, is DAMVIQNPRYQVTQFGKPVTLSCSQTLNHNVMYWYQQKSSQAPKLLFHYYDKDFNNEADTPDNFQSRRPNTSFCFLDIRSPGLGDTAMYLCATRWQGGIQETQYFGPGTRLLVL.

This chain links TRBV28 with TRBJ2-2; D is unclear. Deletions cut 2 bases from V and 2 bases from J, with 9 bases between. There are 15 residues in the CDR3. Germline V lookup: CDR1 MDHEN, CDR2 SYDVKM. CDR3 coding DNA: TGTGCCAGCAGTTTACGAGGTGGAAACACCGGGGAGCTGTTTTTT. Translation: CASSLRGGNTGELFF. The complete variable domain, with remaining parts taken from reference TRBV28 and TRBJ2-2, reads DVKVTQSSRYLVKRTGEKVFLECVQDMDHENMFWYRQDPGLGLRLIYFSYDVKMKEKGDIPEGYSVSREKKERFSLILESASTNQTSMYLCASSLRGGNTGELFFGEGSRLTVL.

This clone was observed once. This chain joins TRBV30 and TRBJ1-2; no clear D gene. CDR1 is GTSNPN and CDR2 is SVGIG in the germline V gene (reference sequence). V lost 5 bases to trimming and J lost 4 bases, with 11 bases between them. This CDR3 spans 12 amino acids. DNA for the CDR3: TGTGCCTGGGCGACCGTGGGCTATGGCTACACCTTC. Its translation: CAWATVGYGYTF.

V gene TRBV27 combines with J gene TRBJ2-5; maybe TRBD1 (5 bases). Germline values: CDR1 MNHEY, CDR2 SMNVEV (reference sequence). Between the trimmed V and J ends, which lost 5 bases and 4 bases, there was a span of 11 bases. This CDR3 spans 13 amino acids. The chain's CDR3 is CASSLRVGETQYF. The DNA for the CDR3 is TGTGCCAGCAGTCTCAGGGTTGGAGAGACCCAGTACTTC.

This clone was found once. The chain employs TRBV9 and TRBJ2-7; TRBD2 aligns across 13 bases. CDR3 length: 16 amino acids. J was trimmed by 2 bases and V by 3 bases; bases with no gene match: 5. The germline CDR1 and CDR2 sequences are SGDLS and YYNGEE. CDR3 bases: TGTGCCAGCAGCGCTGGACTAGCGGGAGCCCCCTACGAGCAGTACTTC. Its translation is CASSAGLAGAPYEQYF.

The chain joins TRBV5-1 to TRBJ1-1; possibly TRBD1 for D (6 bases). The V end was cut by 4 bases, the J end by 5 bases, with 15 bases between. CDR3 length equals 14 residues. The germline gives CDR1 SGHRS, CDR2 YFSETQ. CDR3 nucleotides: TGCGCCAGCAGCCCTCCGGGGAGGGGGACTGAAGCTTTCTTT. It specifies CASSPPGRGTEAFF.

The chain links TRBV7-9 to TRBJ2-2; D remains unclear. V lost 5 bases and J 4 bases, leaving 17 bases between the germline ends. Germline V gene sequence: CDR1 SEHNR, CDR2 FQNEAQ (reference sequence). The CDR3 length is 16 residues. The DNA of the CDR3 is TGTGCCAGCAGCCCCACCGAAAGGGTTTTCACCGGGGAGCTGTTTTTT. Amino acids: CASSPTERVFTGELFF.

The chain couples TRBV9 to TRBJ1-5; D remains unclear. CDR3 length: 14 residues. Trimming left V 0 bases short and J 1 base short, with 5 bases between. CDR1 is SGDLS and CDR2 is YYNGEE in the germline V gene. The CDR3, as DNA: TGTGCCAGCAGCGTAGGAAAAAGCAATCAGCCCCAGCATTTT. This gives the protein CASSVGKSNQPQHF. The variable domain in full, completed from reference TRBV9 and TRBJ1-5, reads DSGVTQTPKHLITATGQRVTLRCSPRSGDLSVYWYQQSLDQGLQFLIQYYNGEERAKGNILERFSAQQFPDLHSELNLSSLELGDSALYFCASSVGKSNQPQHFGDGTRLSIL.

The chain employs TRBV5-1 and TRBJ2-1; 7 positions agree with TRBD2. The trim removed 5 bases at V and 9 bases at J, leaving 14 bases unmatched. Germline V CDR1 and CDR2: SGHRS, YFSETQ. The CDR3 has 15 residues. The CDR3 nucleotides read TGCGCCAGCAGGCAACCGGGACTATCTTTTAGTGAGCAGTTCTTC. Translation: CASRQPGLSFSEQFF.

This sequence joins TRBV19 and TRBJ2-7, with D hard to call. The V gene lost 0 bases and the J gene lost 8 bases, with 11 bases spanning the gap. CDR3 size: 13 residues. CDR1 LNHDA and CDR2 SQIVND come from the germline V gene (reference sequence). CDR3 bases: TGTGCCAGTAGTATAGATACCCGCTTCCAGCAGTACTTC. Translated, it gives CASSIDTRFQQYF.

The chain joins TRBV4-3 to TRBJ2-7, with D tentatively TRBD1 (5 bases). Trimming pared 0 bases from V and 6 bases from J, leaving 12 bases between. From germline, CDR1 is LGHNA and CDR2 YSLEER. This CDR3 has 14 amino acids. CDR3 sequence (DNA): TGCGCCAGCAGCCAAGAAAGGGGTCTGGGCGAGCAGTACTTC. This gives the protein CASSQERGLGEQYF.

This chain joins TRBV9 and TRBJ2-2, with D tentatively TRBD2 (6 bases). Germline V gene lookup returns CDR1 SGDLS and CDR2 YYNGEE. This CDR3 is 16 amino acids long. V lost 0 bases and J lost 1, with 10 bases in between. For the CDR3, the DNA is TGTGCCAGCAGCGTAGTGGAGGGCGTGAACACCGGGGAGCTGTTTTTT. It encodes CASSVVEGVNTGELFF.

The chain joins TRBV11-3 to TRBJ2-7, with 8 bases that match TRBD2. The V gene's germline CDR1 is SGHNT and CDR2 YENEEA. V shed 0 bases, J shed 4 bases, and the junction held 8 bases outside the gene matches. This CDR3 has 16 amino acids. In DNA form, the CDR3 reads TGTGCCAGCAGCTTAGATCGGGCGGGAGGACTATACGAGCAGTACTTC. As protein: CASSLDRAGGLYEQYF. Complete variable domain (other parts from reference TRBV11-3 and TRBJ2-7): EAGVVQSPRYKIIEKKQPVAFWCNPISGHNTLYWYLQNLGQGPELLIRYENEEAVDDSQLPKDRFSAERLKGVDSTLKIQPAELGDSAVYLCASSLDRAGGLYEQYFGPGTRLTVT.

In DNA, the CDR3 is TGTGCCAGCAGCTTAGAAGGGCCCCAGGGGTACTTC. It is translated as CASSLEGPQGYF. The chain joins TRBV7-9 to TRBJ2-7; possible D gene TRBD1, 5 bases. Germline V CDR1 and CDR2: SEHNR, FQNEAQ (reference sequence). The CDR3 loop spans 12 amino acids. V was shortened by 1 base and J by 12 bases, with 13 bases between the two germline ends.

V gene TRBV5-1 combines with J gene TRBJ2-1, with D maybe TRBD2 (6 bases). The CDR3 consists of 12 residues. With 0 bases removed from V and 8 bases from J, the gap between germline ends came to 6 bases. The germline V gene has CDR1 SGHRS and CDR2 YFSETQ. CDR3 DNA sequence: TGCGCCAGCAGCTTGGCTAGCGATGAGCAGTTCTTC. It encodes CASSLASDEQFF.

In this sample, this clone turned up a few times. The V gene is TRBV27, the J gene TRBJ1-2, with 10 bases lining up with TRBD1. Per germline, CDR1 MNHEY and CDR2 SMNVEV (reference sequence). This CDR3 is 15 amino acids long. Trimming took 8 bases from V and 5 from J; bases not matched to a gene: 11. CDR3 nucleotides: TGTGCCAGCGGGGACAGGGGATCCGTTTGGTATGGCTACACCTTC. It translates to CASGDRGSVWYGYTF.

This sequence joins TRBV18 and TRBJ1-1; no clear D. The germline V and J ends were trimmed by 3 bases and 8 bases, with 13 bases remaining between them. The germline gives CDR1 KGHSH, CDR2 LQKENI. The CDR3 is 13 residues long. The CDR3 DNA follows: TGTGCCAGCTCACCGCCCAACAGTGACGAAGCTTTCTTT. Protein sequence: CASSPPNSDEAFF.

Points on this clone: This may come from a read error, since a much larger clone is one base off. This chain joins TRBV7-2 and TRBJ2-5, with 7 nucleotides matching TRBD1. The CDR3 extends over 15 amino acids. The germline V gene encodes CDR1 SGHTA and CDR2 FQGNSA. CDR3 sequence: CASSLVDRSQKTQYF. CDR3 nucleotides: TGTGCCAGCAGCTTAGTGGACAGGAGCCAAAAGACCCAGTACTTC.

J is TRBJ2-7 and V is TRBV7-9; D gene uncertain. Looked up from germline, CDR1 is SEHNR and CDR2 is FQNEAQ (reference sequence). V lost 6 bases and J lost 4, with 4 bases in between. This CDR3 comprises 10 residues. The CDR3 reads CASSGYEQYF. Written as DNA, the CDR3 is TGTGCCAGCAGTGGTTACGAGCAGTACTTC.